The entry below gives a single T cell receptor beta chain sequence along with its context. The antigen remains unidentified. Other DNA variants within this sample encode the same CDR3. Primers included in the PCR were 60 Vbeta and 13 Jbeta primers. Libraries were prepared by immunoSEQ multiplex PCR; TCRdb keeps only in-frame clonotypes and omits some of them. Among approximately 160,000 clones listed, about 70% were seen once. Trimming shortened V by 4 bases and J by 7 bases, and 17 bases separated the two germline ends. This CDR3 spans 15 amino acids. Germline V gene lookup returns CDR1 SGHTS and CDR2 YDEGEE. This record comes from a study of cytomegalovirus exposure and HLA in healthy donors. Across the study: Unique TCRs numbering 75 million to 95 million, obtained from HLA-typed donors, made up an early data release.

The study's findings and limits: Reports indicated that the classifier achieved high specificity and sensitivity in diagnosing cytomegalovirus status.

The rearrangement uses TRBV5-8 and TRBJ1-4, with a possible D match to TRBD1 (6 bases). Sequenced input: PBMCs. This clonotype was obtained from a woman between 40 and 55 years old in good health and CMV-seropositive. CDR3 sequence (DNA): TGTGCCAGCAGCATCTCCGGCACAGGGTTTGAAAAACTGTTTTTT. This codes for CASSISGTGFEKLFF.